The 10 T cell receptor beta chains below all came from one sample that was sequenced in a study of cytotoxic CD8 clonotypes in ibrutinib-treated CLL (dated by TCRdb to about 2021). Library preparation used the immunoSEQ multiplex PCR assay. What TCRdb holds here is the immuneACCESS table cut down to in-frame rearrangements. Part of the clones is not present; checked against another copy, under half of the missing clones reflect an unresolved V gene, and the others are unexplained. Across this sample there are tens of thousands of clones, with approximately 71% seen only once. The top ten clonotypes cover roughly 45% of the sample. The time point label, read with the paper, signifies: more than 10 months on ibrutinib. This specimen was PBMCs, taken after 12 months of ibrutinib treatment. These receptor sequences come from a human donor with chronic lymphocytic leukemia.

This chain uses TRBV30 with TRBJ2-2; 7 nucleotides agree with TRBD1. There are 13 residues in the CDR3. After removal of 8 bases from V and 0 bases from J, the junction contained 3 bases not matched to a gene. Germline lookup yields CDR1 GTSNPN and CDR2 SVGIG (reference sequence). The CDR3 region is CARGGANTGELFF. DNA of the CDR3: TGTGCCCGAGGGGGCGCGAACACCGGGGAGCTGTTTTTT.

The chain carries TRBV7-2 and TRBJ2-6; weak D call: TRBD1 (6 bases). The CDR3 has 17 residues. The V gene's germline CDR1 is SGHTA and CDR2 FQGNSA. Trimming removed 2 bases at V and 0 bases at J, with 11 bases between. CDR3 amino acids: CASSLNWDISGANVLTF. Written as DNA, the CDR3 is TGTGCCAGCAGCTTAAACTGGGACATCTCTGGGGCCAACGTCCTGACTTTC. The full variable domain, its missing parts supplied by reference TRBV7-2 and TRBJ2-6, is GAGVSQSPSNKVTEKGKDVELRCDPISGHTALYWYRQSLGQGLEFLIYFQGNSAPDKSGLPSDRFSAERTGGSVSTLTIQRTQQEDSAVYLCASSLNWDISGANVLTFGAGSRLTVL.

The V and J genes are TRBV7-2 and TRBJ2-5, with TRBD2 matching over 10 bases. Per the germline V gene, CDR1 is SGHTA and CDR2 is FQGNSA. Trimming took 2 bases from V and 5 from J; bases not matched to a gene: 5. The CDR3 covers 15 residues. This CDR3 reads CASSLFPSGSETQYF. DNA of the CDR3: TGTGCCAGCAGCTTATTTCCTAGCGGGAGTGAGACCCAGTACTTC.

DNA for the CDR3: TGCGCCAGCAGCCAACCCTGGGGGCTTACCACAGATACGCAGTATTTT. It encodes CASSQPWGLTTDTQYF. This rearrangement joins TRBV4-1 to TRBJ2-3; D is possibly TRBD1 (6 bases). V was shortened by 2 bases and J by 2 bases, with 14 bases between the two germline ends. The length of the CDR3 is 16 residues. The germline CDR1 and CDR2 sequences are MGHRA and YSYEKL.

This clone was detected a few times. The chain is built from TRBV28 and TRBJ2-2; D is uncertain. V was pared by 6 bases and J by 6 bases, with 8 bases between. In germline, CDR1 is MDHEN, CDR2 SYDVKM. The CDR3 runs 12 residues. For the CDR3, the DNA is TGTGCCAGCAGCTTAACTCCCGGGGAGCTGTTTTTT. This sequence encodes CASSLTPGELFF.

The rearrangement uses TRBV6-6 and TRBJ2-5; D perhaps matches TRBD2 (7 bases). The CDR3 has 15 residues. The germline CDR1 and CDR2 sequences are MNHNY and SVGAGI (reference sequence). Trimming removed 2 bases from V and 6 bases from J, with 16 bases in between. CDR3 sequence reads: CASSYGGGAGQTQYF. CDR3 sequence (DNA): TGTGCCAGCAGTTACGGAGGGGGGGCTGGGCAGACCCAGTACTTC.

The chain recombines TRBV6-5 with TRBJ2-3, with D uncertain. The germline V gene encodes CDR1 MNHEY and CDR2 SVGAGI. The CDR3 is made up of 15 amino acids. The V and J ends lost 0 bases and 2 bases respectively, with 9 bases between them. The CDR3 spells CASSYSADNTDTQYF. For the CDR3, the DNA is TGTGCCAGCAGTTACTCTGCGGATAACACAGATACGCAGTATTTT.

This clone was picked up a small number of times. The chain couples TRBV5-4 to TRBJ2-5; the match to TRBD1 covers 8 bases. Germline V CDR1 and CDR2: SGHNT, YYREEE (reference sequence). The V segment lost 4 bases and the J segment 0 bases; nucleotides outside the gene matches: 8. CDR3 length: 16 amino acids. CDR3: CASSPPPGQDQETQYF. CDR3 nucleotides: TGTGCCAGCAGCCCGCCCCCGGGACAGGACCAAGAGACCCAGTACTTC.

CDR3 coding DNA: TGTGCCAGCAGCCCCTCCCCAGCGGGAGCCCACAATGAGCAGTTCTTC. Encoded protein: CASSPSPAGAHNEQFF. The rearrangement uses TRBV4-2 and TRBJ2-1, with TRBD2 matching 8 bases. The CDR3 extends over 16 amino acids. V dropped 4 bases and J dropped 5; count of bases not matched to a gene: 10. Germline V lookup: CDR1 LGHNA, CDR2 YNFKEQ.

The rearrangement uses TRBV19 and TRBJ2-1; no definite D call. The CDR3 runs to 15 residues. Germline V gives CDR1 LNHDA, CDR2 SQIVND (reference sequence). V gave up 4 bases and J gave up 2 bases, with 12 bases separating them. CDR3 loop: CASSTHAAPYNEQFF. In DNA form, the CDR3 reads TGTGCCAGTAGTACCCATGCTGCGCCCTACAATGAGCAGTTCTTC.